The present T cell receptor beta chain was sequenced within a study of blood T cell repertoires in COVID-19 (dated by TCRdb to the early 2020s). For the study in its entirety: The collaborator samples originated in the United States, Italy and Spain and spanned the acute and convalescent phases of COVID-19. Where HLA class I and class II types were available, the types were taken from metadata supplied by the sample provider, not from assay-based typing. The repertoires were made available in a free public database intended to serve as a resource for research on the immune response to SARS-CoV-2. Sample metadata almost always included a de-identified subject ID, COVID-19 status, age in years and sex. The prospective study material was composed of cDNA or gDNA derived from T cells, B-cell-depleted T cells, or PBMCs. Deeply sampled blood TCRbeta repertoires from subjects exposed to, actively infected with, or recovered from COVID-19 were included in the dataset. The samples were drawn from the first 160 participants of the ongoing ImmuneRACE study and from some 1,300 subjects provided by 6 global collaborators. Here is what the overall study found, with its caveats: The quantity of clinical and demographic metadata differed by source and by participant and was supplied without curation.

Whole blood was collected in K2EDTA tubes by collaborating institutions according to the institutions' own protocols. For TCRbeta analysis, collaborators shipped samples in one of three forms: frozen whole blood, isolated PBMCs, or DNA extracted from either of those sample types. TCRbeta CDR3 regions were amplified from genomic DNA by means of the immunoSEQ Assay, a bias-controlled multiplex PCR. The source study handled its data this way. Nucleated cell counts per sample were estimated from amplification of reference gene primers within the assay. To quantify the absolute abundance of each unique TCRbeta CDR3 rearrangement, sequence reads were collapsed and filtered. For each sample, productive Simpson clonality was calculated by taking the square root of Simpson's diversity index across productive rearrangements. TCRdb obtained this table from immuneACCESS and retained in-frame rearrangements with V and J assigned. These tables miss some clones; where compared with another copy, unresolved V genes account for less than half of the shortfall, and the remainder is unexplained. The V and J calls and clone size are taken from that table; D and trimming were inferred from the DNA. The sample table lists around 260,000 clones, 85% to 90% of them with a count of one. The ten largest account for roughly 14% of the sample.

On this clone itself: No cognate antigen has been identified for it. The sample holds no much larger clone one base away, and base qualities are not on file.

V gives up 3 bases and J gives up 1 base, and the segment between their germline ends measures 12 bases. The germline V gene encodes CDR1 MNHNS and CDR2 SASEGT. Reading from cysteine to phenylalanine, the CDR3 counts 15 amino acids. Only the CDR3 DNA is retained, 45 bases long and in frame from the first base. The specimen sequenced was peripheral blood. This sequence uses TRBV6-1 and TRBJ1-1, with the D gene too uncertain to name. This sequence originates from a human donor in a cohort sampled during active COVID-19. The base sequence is TGTGCCAGCAGTGACCCAGGCAGGCAGAACACTGAAGCTTTCTTT. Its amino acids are CASSDPGRQNTEAFF.